The 16 T cell receptor beta chains presented below share a single source sample, sequenced in a study of regulatory T cells in long-lasting Graves disease. Noted time point: persistent/refractory GD, antithyroid drugs over 5 years with positive TRAb. From PBMCs, RNA was extracted and then used to make the TCR library. Construction of TCR beta libraries relied on iRepertoire HTBI primers and on Arm-PCR targeting CDR3 regions. TCRdb itself ran the multiplex PCR reads through MiXCR, one entry per CDR3 protein. The data show about 660,000 distinct CDR3 sequences, with approximately 29% seen just once and roughly 40% held by the top ten. The sequenced sample was peripheral blood mononuclear cells (PBMCs), obtained when the disease was refractory, from a patient treated with antithyroid drugs. The receptors were gathered from a female donor with Graves disease.

This clonotype has just a few counts. The J gene is TRBJ2-3, the V gene TRBV12-3 or TRBV12-4; D remains ambiguous. V gave up 3 bases and J gave up 4 bases, with 5 bases separating them. The CDR3 covers 12 residues. The CDR3 reads CASSFSSDTQYF. Here the CDR3 DNA reads TGTGCCAGCAGTTTCAGTTCAGATACGCAGTATTTT.

This clonotype appeared once. The chain uses TRBV6-4 and TRBJ1-4; no firm D call. Germline loops: CDR1 MRHNA, CDR2 SNTAGT. The CDR3 loop spans 15 amino acids. With 8 bases removed from V and 3 bases from J, the gap between germline ends came to 16 bases. CDR3 residues: CASRPRLVANEKLFF. The CDR3 region has the DNA TGTGCCAGCCGCCCGAGGCTGGTGGCTAATGAAAAACTGTTTTTT.

The CDR3 coding sequence is TGTGCCAGTAGTATCGGGGGCGACAGGGGAGTTGGGGCCAACGTCCTGACTTTC. It specifies CASSIGGDRGVGANVLTF. V usage is TRBV19 and J usage is TRBJ2-6; 8 bases align to TRBD1. Germline CDR1 is LNHDA and CDR2 is SQIVND (reference sequence). CDR3 length: 18 residues. Trimming removed 3 bases from V and 3 bases from J; junction bases left unmatched: 10.

The J gene is TRBJ1-2, the V gene TRBV6-2 or TRBV6-3; possible D gene TRBD1, 6 bases. The CDR3 spans 14 residues. Germline CDR1 reads MNHEY; CDR2 reads SVGEGT. The V and J ends lost 5 bases and 7 bases respectively, with 17 bases between them. The CDR3: CASSRLNRDGGYTF. CDR3 in DNA: TGTGCCAGCAGTCGACTAAACAGGGATGGTGGCTACACCTTC.

V gene TRBV7-8 combines with J gene TRBJ1-4; D might be TRBD1 (5 bases). V shed 4 bases and J shed 5 bases, with 17 bases lying between them. This CDR3 is 16 amino acids long. The germline V gene encodes CDR1 SGHVS and CDR2 FQNEAQ. The CDR3 DNA reads as TGTGCCAGCAGCTCTCAACTTACTTCAGGGAATGAAAAACTGTTTTTT. Amino acids: CASSSQLTSGNEKLFF.

The chain couples TRBV7-9 to TRBJ2-7; tentative D call: TRBD2 (5 bases). The CDR3 is 16 amino acids. The germline V and J ends were trimmed by 1 base and 2 bases, with 15 bases remaining between them. In germline, CDR1 is SEHNR, CDR2 FQNEAQ (reference sequence). CDR3 loop: CASSLGHGIGTYEQYF. The CDR3 DNA reads TGTGCCAGCAGCTTAGGGCACGGGATAGGGACCTACGAGCAGTACTTC.

This clonotype has just a few counts. The chain uses TRBV7-2 and TRBJ2-7; 7 bases are shared with TRBD2. The trim removed 3 bases at V and 2 bases at J, leaving 7 bases unmatched. Germline V lookup: CDR1 SGHTA, CDR2 FQGNSA. The CDR3 sequence is 15 residues long. CDR3 DNA: TGTGCCAGCAGCTTCTTCCCGGGAGGAACCTACGAGCAGTACTTC. As protein: CASSFFPGGTYEQYF.

This clonotype was seen only a few times. This chain connects TRBV6-1 to TRBJ2-7; TRBD2 matches at 8 bases. Germline-derived CDR1 and CDR2 are MNHNS and SASEGT. J lost 6 bases, V lost 3 bases, and 16 bases had no gene match. The CDR3 is 17 residues long. CDR3 loop: CASSDHIGGALVVEQYF. The CDR3 DNA reads as TGTGCCAGCAGTGACCATATCGGGGGGGCTCTGGTCGTCGAGCAGTACTTC.

This clonotype was seen ten or more times. The chain links TRBV2 to TRBJ2-7; TRBD2 agrees at 7 bases. The CDR3 extends over 18 amino acids. Germline V gene data show CDR1 as SNHLY and CDR2 as FYNNEI. Trimming at V came to 7 bases and at J to 1 base, leaving 19 bases not matched to a gene. The DNA for the CDR3 is TGTGCCAGCAACGCCCCCCCCTTAGCTAGCGGCAGTTCCTACGAGCAGTACTTC. Its translation: CASNAPPLASGSSYEQYF.

This clonotype was seen at least ten times. The chain is built from TRBV27 and TRBJ1-1; D unresolved. The CDR3 runs to 15 residues. V gave up 2 bases and J gave up 3 bases, with 13 bases separating them. The germline V gene has CDR1 MNHEY and CDR2 SMNVEV (reference sequence). CDR3 region: CASSLDTGFDTEAFF. CDR3 bases: TGTGCCAGCAGTTTAGATACGGGCTTCGACACTGAAGCTTTCTTT.

This clonotype came up many times. The chain joins TRBV28 to TRBJ1-1; D remains ambiguous. Germline V lookup: CDR1 MDHEN, CDR2 SYDVKM. The germline V and J ends were trimmed by 7 bases and 1 base, with 7 bases remaining between them. CDR3 length: 12 residues. The CDR3 region is CASIRENTEAFF. The CDR3 DNA reads TGTGCCAGCATTAGGGAGAACACTGAAGCTTTCTTT.

This clonotype was seen more than once but under ten times. This chain joins TRBV7-2 and TRBJ2-7, with TRBD2 matching 8 bases. The ends lost 5 bases at V and 12 bases at J; junction bases unmatched: 12. Germline V gives CDR1 SGHTA, CDR2 FQGNSA. CDR3 length: 13 residues. The CDR3 loop is CASSPLRGLATYF. CDR3 DNA sequence: TGTGCCAGCAGCCCCCTTCGCGGACTAGCCACGTACTTC.

This clonotype was observed a few times. This rearrangement joins TRBV19 to TRBJ1-1, with D hard to call. The CDR3 is 13 amino acids. V was clipped by 5 bases and J by 2 bases, with 9 bases between them. From germline, CDR1 is LNHDA and CDR2 SQIVND (reference sequence). CDR3 region: CASSVVRNTEAFF. CDR3 in DNA: TGTGCCAGTAGTGTTGTGAGAAACACTGAAGCTTTCTTT.

The genes are TRBV27 and TRBJ1-5, with 7 bases matching TRBD1. The CDR3 is 15 amino acids. V was clipped by 4 bases and J by 3 bases; unmatched bases: 6. The germline CDR1 and CDR2 sequences are MNHEY and SMNVEV (reference sequence). CDR3 DNA: TGTGCCAGCAGTTATATCGGACAGGACAATCAGCCCCAGCATTTT. It encodes CASSYIGQDNQPQHF.

This clonotype was observed a few times. This chain connects TRBV6-2 or TRBV6-3 to TRBJ2-1; TRBD2 matches at 13 bases. The CDR3 is made up of 14 amino acids. Germline V gene data show CDR1 as MNHEY and CDR2 as SVGEGT. V trimming: 11 bases; J trimming: 7 bases; junction bases outside the gene matches: 8. This CDR3 reads CASRTSGGPNEQFF. Here the CDR3 DNA reads TGTGCCTCAAGGACTAGCGGGGGACCGAATGAGCAGTTCTTC.

This clonotype was detected only a few times. The chain uses TRBV12-3 or TRBV12-4 and TRBJ2-2; D remains unclear. This CDR3 contains 17 residues. V lost 6 bases and J lost 1, with 18 bases in between. The CDR3 reads CASSLFGLSMNTGELFF. The CDR3 bases are TGTGCCAGCAGCTTATTTGGTTTGAGTATGAACACCGGGGAGCTGTTTTTT.